The 17 T cell receptor beta chains below were found in one sample sequenced in a study of patients and donors after allogeneic stem cell transplantation. TCRdb re-called the RT-PCR reads with MiXCR, one entry per CDR3 protein. The sample consists of about 210,000 distinct CDR3 sequences, about 37% of them appearing once. Sample: blood, either unsorted or a sorted T cell fraction (not recorded which). These receptor sequences come from a human donor who was either an allogeneic HSCT recipient or a stem cell or donor lymphocyte infusion donor (not recorded which). It is not recorded whose cells these are; they may come from a transplant donor.

The chain links TRBV6-5 to TRBJ1-2; 7 bases line up with TRBD1. The germline V gene encodes CDR1 MNHEY and CDR2 SVGAGI. The CDR3 covers 13 residues. Germline trimming cut 5 bases from V and 2 bases from J; bases unmatched to any gene: 2. CDR3 in amino acids: CASSTTGNYGYTF. In DNA, the CDR3 is TGTGCCAGCAGTACGACAGGGAACTATGGCTACACCTTC.

This clonotype has a handful of counts. The chain couples TRBV5-1 to TRBJ1-1, with D possibly matching TRBD1 (6 bases). V lost 1 base to trimming and J lost 1 base, with 14 bases between them. CDR3 length: 16 residues. Germline CDR1 reads SGHRS; CDR2 reads YFSETQ. The CDR3: CASSLLSGQSNTEAFF. The DNA of the CDR3 is TGCGCCAGCAGCTTGTTATCCGGACAGTCGAACACTGAAGCTTTCTTT.

The gene calls are TRBV6-5 and TRBJ1-5, with 9 bases lining up with TRBD1. Germline V gene sequence: CDR1 MNHEY, CDR2 SVGAGI. The CDR3 covers 17 residues. Germline trimming cut 6 bases from V and 7 bases from J; bases unmatched to any gene: 16. CDR3 region: CASSRFPGQGTRQPQHF. CDR3 sequence (DNA): TGTGCCAGCAGCCGATTCCCGGGACAGGGAACTAGACAGCCCCAGCATTTT.

This clonotype was observed a single time. The chain couples TRBV24-1 to TRBJ1-5, with D tentatively TRBD1 (5 bases). Germline CDR1 and CDR2: KGHDR and SFDVKD. V was cut by 3 bases and J by 0 bases, with 8 bases left in between. This CDR3 contains 15 residues. The CDR3 bases are TGTGCCACCAGTGATCAGGGTCCTAGCAATCAGCCCCAGCATTTT. Its protein product is CATSDQGPSNQPQHF.

This clonotype was picked up a small number of times. The chain recombines TRBV12-3 or TRBV12-4 with TRBJ2-3; 8 positions match TRBD2. The length of the CDR3 is 16 residues. The V segment lost 5 bases and the J segment 2 bases; nucleotides outside the gene matches: 9. The CDR3 sequence: CASSRRGGGITDTQYF. The CDR3 DNA reads as TGTGCCAGCAGTCGGCGGGGCGGGGGGATCACAGATACGCAGTATTTT.

This clonotype was seen a handful of times. The CDR3 sequence is CASRFGTGDTEAFF. CDR3 DNA: TGTGCCAGCAGATTCGGGACAGGAGACACTGAAGCTTTCTTT. The chain combines TRBV2 with TRBJ1-1; TRBD1 matches 8 bases. After removal of 6 bases from V and 3 bases from J, the junction contained 6 bases not matched to a gene. The CDR3 has 14 residues. Germline V gene data show CDR1 as SNHLY and CDR2 as FYNNEI.

The chain links TRBV9 to TRBJ1-2, with D perhaps matching TRBD1 (5 bases). From germline, CDR1 is SGDLS and CDR2 YYNGEE. This CDR3 spans 13 amino acids. V gave up 2 bases and J gave up 7 bases, with 12 bases separating them. This chain's CDR3 is CASSVAGRRGYTF. As DNA, the CDR3 is TGTGCCAGCAGCGTGGCGGGGCGACGTGGCTACACCTTC. Full variable domain (remainder filled in from reference TRBV9 and TRBJ1-2): DSGVTQTPKHLITATGQRVTLRCSPRSGDLSVYWYQQSLDQGLQFLIQYYNGEERAKGNILERFSAQQFPDLHSELNLSSLELGDSALYFCASSVAGRRGYTFGSGTRLTVV.

The rearrangement uses TRBV12-3 or TRBV12-4 and TRBJ1-3, with 9 bases that match TRBD1. The CDR3 spans 16 residues. Unmatched junction bases numbered 6, after V lost 6 bases and J lost 0 bases. This CDR3 is CASSPGQGLSGNTIYF. Written as DNA, the CDR3 is TGTGCCAGCAGCCCGGGACAGGGCCTCTCTGGAAACACCATATATTTT.

This chain connects TRBV12-3 or TRBV12-4 to TRBJ2-2, with no clear D. This CDR3 comprises 14 residues. The germline V and J ends were trimmed by 3 bases and 2 bases, with 7 bases remaining between them. The CDR3 is CASSFYGNTGELFF. CDR3 in DNA: TGTGCCAGCAGTTTTTACGGCAACACCGGGGAGCTGTTTTTT.

The chain joins TRBV3-1 to TRBJ2-2; no definite D call. The ends were cut back, 6 bases at V and 6 bases at J, with 14 bases in the middle. CDR1 is LGHDT and CDR2 is YNNKEL in the germline V gene (reference sequence). The CDR3 runs to 14 residues. The CDR3 protein is CASSRDSGAGELFF. The CDR3 DNA is TGTGCCAGCAGTCGTGACTCAGGCGCCGGGGAGCTGTTTTTT.

This chain connects TRBV21-1 to TRBJ2-3; the D segment call TRBD1 is taken from the table without a DNA check. TRBV21-1 is a known pseudogene. The CDR3 extends over 15 amino acids. CDR3 region: CASTPRQGPTDTQYF. CDR3 in DNA: TGTGCCAGCACCCCCAGACAGGGCCCCACAGATACGCAGTATTTT.

This clonotype has more than one count but fewer than ten. The junction differs from germline at one of its ends, possibly a read error. V and J are TRBV10-3 and TRBJ1-1; 7 bases are shared with TRBD1. CDR3 length: 13 amino acids. The germline V gene encodes CDR1 ENHRY and CDR2 SYGVKD. The CDR3 region has the DNA TGTGCCATCAATGGACAGGTAAACAGTGAAGCTTTCTTT. Translating it yields CAINGQVNSEAFF.

The V gene is TRBV6-6, the J gene TRBJ1-2; 8 bases align to TRBD1. CDR3 length equals 15 residues. The trim removed 1 base at V and 8 bases at J, leaving 9 bases unmatched. Germline V gene data show CDR1 as MNHNY and CDR2 as SVGAGI (reference sequence). The CDR3, as DNA: TGTGCCAGCAGTTACTTCCCCGGGACAGGCACGGGCTACACCTTC. As protein: CASSYFPGTGTGYTF.

The chain recombines TRBV7-2 with TRBJ1-2, with D perhaps TRBD1 (5 bases). The CDR3 totals 16 residues. V shed 1 base and J shed 2 bases, with 14 bases lying between them. CDR1 is SGHTA, CDR2 FQGNSA, per germline. The CDR3 protein is CASSLVSRGTNYGYTF. The CDR3 DNA is TGTGCCAGCAGCTTAGTATCCCGGGGCACCAACTATGGCTACACCTTC.

This clonotype showed up just a few times. The gene calls are TRBV28 and TRBJ2-2, with a weak D call TRBD1 (5 bases). Germline V gives CDR1 MDHEN, CDR2 SYDVKM. V lost 2 bases and J 6 bases, leaving 10 bases between the germline ends. The CDR3 spans 14 residues. This CDR3 is CASSLRQGAGELFF. CDR3 DNA: TGTGCCAGCAGTTTACGGCAGGGTGCCGGGGAGCTGTTTTTT.

This clonotype was counted ten times or more. The chain joins TRBV5-1 to TRBJ1-2; D gene ambiguous. In germline, CDR1 is SGHRS, CDR2 YFSETQ. The CDR3 sequence is 14 residues long. V was cut by 0 bases and J by 8 bases, with 14 bases left in between. The CDR3 here is CASSLARSQDGYTF. The CDR3 DNA follows: TGCGCCAGCAGCTTGGCGCGATCTCAGGACGGCTACACCTTC. Combining the CDR3 with reference TRBV5-1 and TRBJ1-2 gives the whole variable domain KAGVTQTPRYLIKTRGQQVTLSCSPISGHRSVSWYQQTPGQGLQFLFEYFSETQRNKGNFPGRFSGRQFSNSRSEMNVSTLELGDSALYLCASSLARSQDGYTFGSGTRLTVV.

The chain carries TRBV5-5 and TRBJ2-2; a weak D match, TRBD1 (5 bases). CDR3 length: 14 residues. Trimming removed 0 bases at V and 5 bases at J, with 8 bases between. CDR1 and CDR2 (germline): SGHKS, YYEKEE (reference sequence). CDR3: CASSLEGATGELFF. As DNA, the CDR3 is TGTGCCAGCAGCTTGGAAGGGGCGACCGGGGAGCTGTTTTTT.